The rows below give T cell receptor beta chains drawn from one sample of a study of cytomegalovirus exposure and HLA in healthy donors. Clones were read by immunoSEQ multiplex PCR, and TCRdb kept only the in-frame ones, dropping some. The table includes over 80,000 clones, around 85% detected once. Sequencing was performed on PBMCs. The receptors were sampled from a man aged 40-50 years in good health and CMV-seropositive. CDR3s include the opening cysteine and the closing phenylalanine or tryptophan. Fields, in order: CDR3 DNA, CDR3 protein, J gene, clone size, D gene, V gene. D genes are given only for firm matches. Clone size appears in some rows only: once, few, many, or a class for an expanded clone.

TGTGCCAGCAGCTTACAGGGGGCCGAGACCCAGTACTTC | CASSLQGAETQYF | TRBJ2-5 | - | TRBD1 | TRBV7-9
TGTGCCAGCAGCTACCGGGACAGAAACACCGGGGAGCTGTTTTTT | CASSYRDRNTGELFF | TRBJ2-2 | - | TRBD1 | TRBV7-9
TGTGCCAGCAGTCCACGCCTAGCGGTTCTAAATGAGCAGTTCTTC | CASSPRLAVLNEQFF | TRBJ2-1 | - | TRBD2 | TRBV28
TGTGCCAGCAGCTTGTCAGGGTTTAGCAATCAGCCCCAGCATTTT | CASSLSGFSNQPQHF | TRBJ1-5 | - | - | TRBV7-2
TGTGCCAGTTCCCAGGGTTTTGGCTATGGCTACACCTTC | CASSQGFGYGYTF | TRBJ1-2 | few | - | TRBV27
TGTGCCAGCTTGGGGGCGGGTTACGAGCAGTACTTC | CASLGAGYEQYF | TRBJ2-7 | - | - | TRBV18
TGCGGGTCGGAGGCGAACACTGAAGCTTTCTTT | CGSEANTEAFF | TRBJ1-1 | - | - | TRBV20-1
TGCGCCAGCAGCCAAGTCCCCGGCGGGGCGCCCCCCGAAGCTTTCTTT | CASSQVPGGAPPEAFF | TRBJ1-1 | - | - | TRBV4-1
TGTGCCAGCAGCCGCGCCGGGACTAGCGGGAGAGTGACTTACGAGCAGTACTTC | CASSRAGTSGRVTYEQYF | TRBJ2-7 | - | TRBD2 | TRBV7-9
TGTGCCAGCAGATTCACGGGTGAAGGCAGCAATGAGCAGTTCTTC | CASRFTGEGSNEQFF | TRBJ2-1 | - | - | TRBV6-5
TGCGCCAGCAGCGTTACAGGGCCTGCGAATGGCTACACCTTC | CASSVTGPANGYTF | TRBJ1-2 | - | - | TRBV5-1
TGTGCCAGCAGCCCCCGCGAGTACAATGAGCAGTTCTTC | CASSPREYNEQFF | TRBJ2-1 | few | - | TRBV7-8
TGTGCCAGCAGAACAGGGGTTGGGGCCAACGTCCTGACTTTC | CASRTGVGANVLTF | TRBJ2-6 | - | TRBD1 | TRBV2
TGTTCCAGCCACAGTGGTCTAGCGTACGAGCAGTACTTC | CSSHSGLAYEQYF | TRBJ2-7 | - | - | TRBV7-9
TGTGCCAGCAGCCTTTCGGGCCGGGGGACCACTGAAGCTTTCTTT | CASSLSGRGTTEAFF | TRBJ1-1 | - | - | TRBV7-9
TGTGCCAGCAGCGTAGCGGGACAGGGGGCGAAGGAGACCCAGTACTTC | CASSVAGQGAKETQYF | TRBJ2-5 | - | TRBD1 | TRBV9
TGTGCCAGCAGCGCCAGGGGTAACTATGGCTACACCTTC | CASSARGNYGYTF | TRBJ1-2 | few | - | TRBV7-9
TGTGCCAGCAGTCCTTTGGGCAAGCCCCAGCATTTT | CASSPLGKPQHF | TRBJ1-5 | - | - | TRBV2
TGCGCCAGCAGCTTCCTAGCGGGAGGAGCCTACGAGCAGTACTTC | CASSFLAGGAYEQYF | TRBJ2-7 | - | TRBD2 | TRBV5-1
TGTGCCAGCAGTCCCCGGGGTCGCACCTACGAGCAGTACTTC | CASSPRGRTYEQYF | TRBJ2-7 | - | - | TRBV28
TGTGCCAGCAGACAGCCGGTGGACAGGGGAAAAAACACTGAAGCTTTCTTT | CASRQPVDRGKNTEAFF | TRBJ1-1 | - | TRBD1 | TRBV7-9
TGTGCCAGCAGTTACGGGACAAACGAAAAACTGTTTTTT | CASSYGTNEKLFF | TRBJ1-4 | - | - | TRBV6-7
TGTGCCAGCAGCTTTGGGACTAGCGGGAGCGAGCAGTACTTC | CASSFGTSGSEQYF | TRBJ2-7 | - | TRBD2 | TRBV5-5
TGCGCCAGCAGCTTGGGACAGGGATCAAACAATGAGCAGTTCTTC | CASSLGQGSNNEQFF | TRBJ2-1 | - | TRBD1 | TRBV5-1
TGCGCCAGCAGCTTGCTTAGGATTCGGGACAATGAGCAGTTCTTC | CASSLLRIRDNEQFF | TRBJ2-1 | - | - | TRBV5-1
TGTGCCAGCAGCTCCTACAGAGAAAACTATGGCTACACCTTC | CASSSYRENYGYTF | TRBJ1-2 | - | - | TRBV5-8
TGTGCCAGCAGCTCCTACAGGGGGACTGAAGCTTTCTTT | CASSSYRGTEAFF | TRBJ1-1 | - | TRBD1 | TRBV11-2
TGTGCCAGCACTACGGGGGTGTCTGCTAACTATGGCTACACCTTC | CASTTGVSANYGYTF | TRBJ1-2 | - | - | TRBV6-1
TGTGCCAGCAGTCATCCCGCCAGGGTCAACGAGCAGTACTTC | CASSHPARVNEQYF | TRBJ2-7 | - | - | TRBV6-5
TGTGCCAGCAGTGACGGCGGATCCTACGAGCAGTACTTC | CASSDGGSYEQYF | TRBJ2-7 | - | - | TRBV25-1
TGTGCCAGCAGTGAACTGGGTGGTACCCTAGACTATGGCTACACCTTC | CASSELGGTLDYGYTF | TRBJ1-2 | few | - | TRBV6-1
TGTGCCATCAGTGAGTCGCGGGGCCCGCCTTACGAGCAGTACTTC | CAISESRGPPYEQYF | TRBJ2-7 | once | - | TRBV10-3
TGTGCCAGCAGTTTAAGGGGTCGGGCCCATGAAGCTTTCTTT | CASSLRGRAHEAFF | TRBJ1-1 | - | - | TRBV27
TGTGCCAGCAGCGTAGAACGAGGTGAGCAGTTCTTC | CASSVERGEQFF | TRBJ2-1 | - | - | TRBV9
TGTGCCAGCAGCTTCCTAACAGGGGAATGGCAGTACTTC | CASSFLTGEWQYF | TRBJ2-7 | - | TRBD1 | TRBV5-6
TGTGCCAGCAGTTACCCGCGGGGGGCTAACTATGGCTACACCTTC | CASSYPRGANYGYTF | TRBJ1-2 | - | - | TRBV6-6
TGCGCCAGCAGCTGGGGACAGGGGGGGGTTGGGGCCAACGTCCTGGCTTTC | CASSWGQGGVGANVLAF | TRBJ2-6 | - | TRBD1 | TRBV5-1
TGTGCCAGCAGCTCGGGAGTTGTTTCCTACAATGAGCAGTTCTTC | CASSSGVVSYNEQFF | TRBJ2-1 | - | - | TRBV5-8
TGTGCCAGCGCCCGGGACAGTAGGACGGGTCAGCCCCAGCATTTT | CASARDSRTGQPQHF | TRBJ1-5 | - | TRBD1 | TRBV2
TGCAGCGTTGAAATCCCCGACAGGAACACTGAAGCTTTCTTT | CSVEIPDRNTEAFF | TRBJ1-1 | - | - | TRBV29-1
TGTGCCAGCACCGGCGGGACAGTCCCTGGCTACACCTTC | CASTGGTVPGYTF | TRBJ1-2 | - | TRBD1 | TRBV2
TGTGCCAGCAGCTTACCGGGGAAACCCTACGAGCAGTACTTC | CASSLPGKPYEQYF | TRBJ2-7 | - | - | TRBV7-9
TGCGCCAGCAGCCAAGATGACGGGATTAACTATGGCTACACCTTC | CASSQDDGINYGYTF | TRBJ1-2 | - | - | TRBV4-1
TGTGCCAGCTCACCACCTACTAGCGGGGGCACGCAGTTCTTC | CASSPPTSGGTQFF | TRBJ2-1 | - | TRBD2 | TRBV18
TGCGCCAGCAGCTTGGACGGGAGGGGCACAGATACGCAGTATTTT | CASSLDGRGTDTQYF | TRBJ2-3 | - | TRBD2 | TRBV5-1